The sequence of this T cell receptor beta chain was determined in a study of human T cells and chemical hapten exposure. Study context: Researchers reported sensitizing a roughly 2 cm by roughly 2 cm upper inner arm skin site with 2% DPC. The patients were mostly female; they had alopecia areata, totalis or universalis. Study-level findings and limits: Expanded TCR counts at PT1 were positively correlated with the patch test score. Having alopecia, the donors may differ immunologically from healthy people.

Only a few counts were recorded for this clonotype. Its specificity is not known. V dropped 5 bases and J dropped 5; count of bases not matched to a gene: 8. The CDR3 consists of 15 residues. TCRdb reanalysed the RACE reads using MiXCR and keeps one entry per CDR3 protein. The sample yields more than 250,000 distinct CDR3 sequences, 7.7% seen once. The time point here: pre-sensitization, week 0. Treatment denoted: therapeutic diphenylcyclopropenone sensitization with weekly scalp DPC. The J gene is TRBJ2-1, the V gene TRBV12-3 or TRBV12-4; TRBD2 aligns across 8 bases. Sequencing used whole blood, obtained in connection with sensitization to the hapten diphenylcyclopropenone (DPC). The sequence was collected from a man between 18 and 35 years old with alopecia areata. Some clones in this sample may be carry-over from other donors' samples. This CDR3 is CASSRLAGVNNEQFF. The CDR3 DNA reads as TGTGCCAGCAGTCGGCTAGCGGGTGTCAACAATGAGCAGTTCTTC.